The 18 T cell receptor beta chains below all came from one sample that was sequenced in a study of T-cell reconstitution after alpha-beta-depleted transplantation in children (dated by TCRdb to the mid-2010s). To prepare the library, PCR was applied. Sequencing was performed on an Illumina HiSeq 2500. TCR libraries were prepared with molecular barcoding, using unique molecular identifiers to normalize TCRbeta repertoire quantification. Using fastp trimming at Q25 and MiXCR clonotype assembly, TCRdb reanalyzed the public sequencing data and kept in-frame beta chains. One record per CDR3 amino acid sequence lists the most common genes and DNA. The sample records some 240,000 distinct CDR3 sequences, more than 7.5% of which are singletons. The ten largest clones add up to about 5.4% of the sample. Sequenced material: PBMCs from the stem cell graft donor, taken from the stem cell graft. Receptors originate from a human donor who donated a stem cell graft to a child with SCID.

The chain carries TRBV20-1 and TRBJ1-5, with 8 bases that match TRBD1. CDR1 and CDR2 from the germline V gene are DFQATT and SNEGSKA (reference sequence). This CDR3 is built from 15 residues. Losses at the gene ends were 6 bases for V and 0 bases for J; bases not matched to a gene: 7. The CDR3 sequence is CSAPGQAYSNQPQHF. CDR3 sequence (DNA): TGCAGTGCCCCGGGACAGGCCTATAGCAATCAGCCCCAGCATTTT.

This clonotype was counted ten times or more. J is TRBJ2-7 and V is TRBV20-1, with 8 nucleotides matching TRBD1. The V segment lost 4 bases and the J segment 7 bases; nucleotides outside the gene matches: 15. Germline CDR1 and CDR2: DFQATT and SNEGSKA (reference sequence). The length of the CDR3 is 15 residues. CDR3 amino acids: CSATPVIQGAREQYF. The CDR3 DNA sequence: TGCAGTGCTACGCCGGTGATCCAGGGGGCGAGGGAGCAGTACTTC.

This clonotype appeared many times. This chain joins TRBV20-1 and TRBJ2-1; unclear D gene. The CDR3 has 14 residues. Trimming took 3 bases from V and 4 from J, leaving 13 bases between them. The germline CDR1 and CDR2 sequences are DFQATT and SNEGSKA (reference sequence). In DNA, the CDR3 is TGCAGTGCTAGTAGGTGGCCAACTTACAATGAGCAGTTCTTC. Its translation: CSASRWPTYNEQFF.

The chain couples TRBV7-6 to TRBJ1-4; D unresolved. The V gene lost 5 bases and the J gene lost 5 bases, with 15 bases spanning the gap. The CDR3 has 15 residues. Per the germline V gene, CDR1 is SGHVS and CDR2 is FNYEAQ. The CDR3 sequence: CASSRLRSQNEKLFF. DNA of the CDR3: TGTGCCAGCAGCCGTTTGCGCAGTCAAAATGAAAAACTGTTTTTT.

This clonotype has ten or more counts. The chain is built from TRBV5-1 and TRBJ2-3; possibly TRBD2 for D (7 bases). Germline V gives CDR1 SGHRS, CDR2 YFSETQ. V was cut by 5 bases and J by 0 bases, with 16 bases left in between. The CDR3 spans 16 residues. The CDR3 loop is CASSFGGAVSTDTQYF. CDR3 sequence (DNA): TGCGCCAGCAGTTTTGGGGGGGCCGTAAGCACAGATACGCAGTATTTT.

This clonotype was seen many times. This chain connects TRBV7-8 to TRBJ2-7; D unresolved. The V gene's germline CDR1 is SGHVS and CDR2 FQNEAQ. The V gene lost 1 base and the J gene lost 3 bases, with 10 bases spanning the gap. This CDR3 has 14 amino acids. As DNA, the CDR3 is TGTGCCAGCAGCTTAGTGGACGGCCGCTACGAGCAGTACTTC. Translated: CASSLVDGRYEQYF.

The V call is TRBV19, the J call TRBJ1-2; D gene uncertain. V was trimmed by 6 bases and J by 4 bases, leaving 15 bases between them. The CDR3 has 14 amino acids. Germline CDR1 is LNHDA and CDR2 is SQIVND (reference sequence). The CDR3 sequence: CASRKDATGYGYTF. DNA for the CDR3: TGTGCCAGTAGAAAGGACGCAACCGGCTATGGCTACACCTTC.

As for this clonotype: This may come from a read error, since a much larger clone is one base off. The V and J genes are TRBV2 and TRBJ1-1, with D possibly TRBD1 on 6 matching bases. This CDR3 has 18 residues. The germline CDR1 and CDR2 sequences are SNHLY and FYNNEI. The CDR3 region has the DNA TGTGCCAGCAGTCCCGGACTTCGGGGGCTTCGCCATAACACTGAAGCTATCTTT. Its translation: CASSPGLRGLRHNTEAIF.

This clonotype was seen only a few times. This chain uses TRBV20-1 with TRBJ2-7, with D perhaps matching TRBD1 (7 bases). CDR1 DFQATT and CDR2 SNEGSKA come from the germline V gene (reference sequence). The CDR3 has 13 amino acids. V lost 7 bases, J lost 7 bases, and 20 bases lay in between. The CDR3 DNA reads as TGCAGTGTTATTAAGGGGGCGGCGGGGGAGCAGTACTTC. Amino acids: CSVIKGAAGEQYF.

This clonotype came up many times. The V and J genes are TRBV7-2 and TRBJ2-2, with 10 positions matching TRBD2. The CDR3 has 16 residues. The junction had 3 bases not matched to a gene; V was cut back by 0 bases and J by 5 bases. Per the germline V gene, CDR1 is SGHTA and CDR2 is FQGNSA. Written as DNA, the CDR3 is TGTGCCAGCAGCTTAGCTAGCGGGGGGTTAACCGGGGAGCTGTTTTTT. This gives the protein CASSLASGGLTGELFF. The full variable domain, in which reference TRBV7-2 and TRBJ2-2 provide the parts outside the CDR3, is GAGVSQSPSNKVTEKGKDVELRCDPISGHTALYWYRQSLGQGLEFLIYFQGNSAPDKSGLPSDRFSAERTGGSVSTLTIQRTQQEDSAVYLCASSLASGGLTGELFFGEGSRLTVL.

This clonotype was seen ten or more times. The DNA for the CDR3 is TGCAGTGCTTGGGGACTACTCGGCGAGCAGTACTTC. Translated: CSAWGLLGEQYF. The chain is built from TRBV20-1 and TRBJ2-7; 7 nucleotides line up with TRBD2. J lost 6 bases, V lost 5 bases, and 7 bases had no gene match. This CDR3 spans 12 amino acids. Germline V CDR1 and CDR2: DFQATT, SNEGSKA (reference sequence).

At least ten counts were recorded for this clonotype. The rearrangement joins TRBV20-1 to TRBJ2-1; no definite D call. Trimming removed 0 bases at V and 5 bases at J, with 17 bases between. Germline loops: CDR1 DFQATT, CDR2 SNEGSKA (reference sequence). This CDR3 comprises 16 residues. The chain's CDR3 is CSARDLRKNINNEQFF. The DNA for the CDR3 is TGCAGTGCTAGAGATCTAAGAAAGAATATAAACAATGAGCAGTTCTTC.

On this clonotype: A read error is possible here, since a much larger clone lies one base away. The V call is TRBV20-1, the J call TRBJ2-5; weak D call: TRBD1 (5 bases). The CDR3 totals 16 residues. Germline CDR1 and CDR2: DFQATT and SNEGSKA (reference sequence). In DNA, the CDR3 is TGCTGTGCTAAGTTAGCAGGGCGCATACTCCAAGAGACCCAGTACTTC. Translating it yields CCAKLAGRILQETQYF.

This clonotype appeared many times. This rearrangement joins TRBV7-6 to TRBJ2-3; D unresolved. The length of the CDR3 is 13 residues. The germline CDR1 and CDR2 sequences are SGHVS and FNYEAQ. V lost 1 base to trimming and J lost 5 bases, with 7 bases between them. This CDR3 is CASSLDLGDTQYF. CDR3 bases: TGTGCCAGCAGCTTAGACCTGGGAGATACGCAGTATTTT. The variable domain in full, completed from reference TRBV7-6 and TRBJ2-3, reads GAGVSQSPRYKVTKRGQDVALRCDPISGHVSLYWYRQALGQGPEFLTYFNYEAQQDKSGLPNDRFSAERPEGSISTLTIQRTEQRDSAMYRCASSLDLGDTQYFGPGTRLTVL.

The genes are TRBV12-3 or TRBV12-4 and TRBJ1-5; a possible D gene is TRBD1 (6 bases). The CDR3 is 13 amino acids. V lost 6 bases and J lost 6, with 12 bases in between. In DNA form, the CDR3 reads TGTGCCAGCAGCCCCGGGGGGCGTCAGCCCCAGCATTTT. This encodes CASSPGGRQPQHF.

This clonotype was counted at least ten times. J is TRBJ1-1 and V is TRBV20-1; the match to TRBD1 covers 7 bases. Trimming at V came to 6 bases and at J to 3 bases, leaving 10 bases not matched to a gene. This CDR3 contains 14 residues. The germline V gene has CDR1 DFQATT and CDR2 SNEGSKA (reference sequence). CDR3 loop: CSATKQGRDTEAFF. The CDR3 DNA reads TGCAGTGCCACAAAACAGGGGAGAGACACTGAAGCTTTCTTT.

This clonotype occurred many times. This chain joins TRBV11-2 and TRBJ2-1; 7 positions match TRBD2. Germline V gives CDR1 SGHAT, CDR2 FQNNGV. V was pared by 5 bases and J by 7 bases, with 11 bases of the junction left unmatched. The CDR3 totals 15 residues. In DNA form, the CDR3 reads TGTGCCAGCAGCCCACCCCGGACTAGGGGTAATGAGCAGTTCTTC. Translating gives CASSPPRTRGNEQFF.

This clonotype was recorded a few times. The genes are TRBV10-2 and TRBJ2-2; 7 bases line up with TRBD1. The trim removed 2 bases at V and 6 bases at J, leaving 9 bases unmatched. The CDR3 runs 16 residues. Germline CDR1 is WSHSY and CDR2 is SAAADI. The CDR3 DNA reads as TGCGCCAGCAGTGAGATATTAAGAGGGGGCGCCGGGGAGCTGTTTTTT. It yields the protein CASSEILRGGAGELFF.